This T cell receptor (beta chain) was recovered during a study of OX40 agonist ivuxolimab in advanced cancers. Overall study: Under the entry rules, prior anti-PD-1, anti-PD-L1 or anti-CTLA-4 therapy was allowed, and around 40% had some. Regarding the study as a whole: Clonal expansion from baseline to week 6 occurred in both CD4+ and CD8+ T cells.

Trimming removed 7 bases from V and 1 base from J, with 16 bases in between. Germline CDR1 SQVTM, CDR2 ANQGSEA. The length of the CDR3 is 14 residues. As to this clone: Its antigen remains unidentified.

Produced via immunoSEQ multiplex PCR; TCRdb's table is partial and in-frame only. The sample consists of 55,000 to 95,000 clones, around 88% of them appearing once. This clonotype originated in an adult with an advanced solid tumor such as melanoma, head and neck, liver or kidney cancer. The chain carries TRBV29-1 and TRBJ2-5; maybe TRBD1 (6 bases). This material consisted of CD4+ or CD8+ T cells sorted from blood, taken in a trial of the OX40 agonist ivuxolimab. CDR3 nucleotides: TGCAGCGGTCAACAGGGTTCGCCCCAAGAGACCCAGTACTTC. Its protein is CSGQQGSPQETQYF.